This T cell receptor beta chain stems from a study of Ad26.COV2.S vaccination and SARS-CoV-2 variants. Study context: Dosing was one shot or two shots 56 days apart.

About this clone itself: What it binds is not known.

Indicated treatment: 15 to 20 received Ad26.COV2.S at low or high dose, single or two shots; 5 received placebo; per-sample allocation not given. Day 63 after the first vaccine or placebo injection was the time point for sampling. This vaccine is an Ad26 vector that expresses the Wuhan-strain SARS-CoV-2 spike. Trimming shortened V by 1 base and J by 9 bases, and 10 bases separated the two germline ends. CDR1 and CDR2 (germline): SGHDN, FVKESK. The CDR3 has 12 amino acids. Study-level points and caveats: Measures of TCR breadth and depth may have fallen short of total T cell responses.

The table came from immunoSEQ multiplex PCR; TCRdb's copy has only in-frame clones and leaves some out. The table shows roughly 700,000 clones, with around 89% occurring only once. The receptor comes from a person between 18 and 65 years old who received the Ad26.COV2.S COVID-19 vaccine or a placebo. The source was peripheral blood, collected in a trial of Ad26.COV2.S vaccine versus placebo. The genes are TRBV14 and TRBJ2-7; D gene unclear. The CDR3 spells CASSQVGPGQYF. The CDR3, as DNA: TGTGCCAGCAGCCAAGTTGGGCCCGGGCAGTACTTC. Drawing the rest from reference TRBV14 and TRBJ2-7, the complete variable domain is EAGVTQFPSHSVIEKGQTVTLRCDPISGHDNLYWYRRVMGKEIKFLLHFVKESKQDESGMPNNRFLAERTGGTYSTLKVQPAELEDSGVYFCASSQVGPGQYFGPGTRLTVT.